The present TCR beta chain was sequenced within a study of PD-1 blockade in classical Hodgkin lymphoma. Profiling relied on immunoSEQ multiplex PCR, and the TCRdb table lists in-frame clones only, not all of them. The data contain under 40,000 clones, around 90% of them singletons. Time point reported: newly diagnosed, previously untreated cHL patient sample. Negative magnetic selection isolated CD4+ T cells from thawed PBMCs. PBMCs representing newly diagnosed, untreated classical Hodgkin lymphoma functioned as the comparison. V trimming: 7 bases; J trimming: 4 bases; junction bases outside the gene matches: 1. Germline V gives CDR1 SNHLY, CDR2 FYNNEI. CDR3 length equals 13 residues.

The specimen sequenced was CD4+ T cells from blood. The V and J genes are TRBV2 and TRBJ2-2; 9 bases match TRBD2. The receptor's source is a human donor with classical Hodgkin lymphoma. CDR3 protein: CASTREGTGELFF. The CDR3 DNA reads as TGTGCCAGCACGCGGGAGGGCACCGGGGAGCTGTTTTTT.